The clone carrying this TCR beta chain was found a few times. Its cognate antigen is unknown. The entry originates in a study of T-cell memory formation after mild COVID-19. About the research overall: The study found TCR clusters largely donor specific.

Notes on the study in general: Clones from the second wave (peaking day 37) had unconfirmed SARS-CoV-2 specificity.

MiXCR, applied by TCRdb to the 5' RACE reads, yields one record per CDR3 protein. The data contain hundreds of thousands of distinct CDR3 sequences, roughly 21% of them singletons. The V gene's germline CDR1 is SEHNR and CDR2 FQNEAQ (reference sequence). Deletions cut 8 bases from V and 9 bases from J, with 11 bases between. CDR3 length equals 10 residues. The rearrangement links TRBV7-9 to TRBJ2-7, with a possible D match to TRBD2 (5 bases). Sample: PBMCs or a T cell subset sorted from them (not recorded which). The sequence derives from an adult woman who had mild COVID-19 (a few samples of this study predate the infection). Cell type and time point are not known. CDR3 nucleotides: TGTGCCAGCGGCGGGTGGGCGCAGTACTTC. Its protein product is CASGGWAQYF.